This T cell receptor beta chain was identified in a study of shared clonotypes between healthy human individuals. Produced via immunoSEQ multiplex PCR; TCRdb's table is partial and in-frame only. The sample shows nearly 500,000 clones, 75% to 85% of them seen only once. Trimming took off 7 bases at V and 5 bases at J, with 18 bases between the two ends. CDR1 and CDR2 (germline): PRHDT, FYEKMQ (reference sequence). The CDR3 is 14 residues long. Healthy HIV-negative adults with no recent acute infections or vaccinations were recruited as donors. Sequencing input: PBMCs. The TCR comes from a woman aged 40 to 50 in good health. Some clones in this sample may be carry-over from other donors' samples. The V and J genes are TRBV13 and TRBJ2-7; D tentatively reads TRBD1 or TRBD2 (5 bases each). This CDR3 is CASTQRGPVDEQYF. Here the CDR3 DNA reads TGTGCCAGCACCCAGAGGGGCCCTGTGGACGAGCAGTACTTC.